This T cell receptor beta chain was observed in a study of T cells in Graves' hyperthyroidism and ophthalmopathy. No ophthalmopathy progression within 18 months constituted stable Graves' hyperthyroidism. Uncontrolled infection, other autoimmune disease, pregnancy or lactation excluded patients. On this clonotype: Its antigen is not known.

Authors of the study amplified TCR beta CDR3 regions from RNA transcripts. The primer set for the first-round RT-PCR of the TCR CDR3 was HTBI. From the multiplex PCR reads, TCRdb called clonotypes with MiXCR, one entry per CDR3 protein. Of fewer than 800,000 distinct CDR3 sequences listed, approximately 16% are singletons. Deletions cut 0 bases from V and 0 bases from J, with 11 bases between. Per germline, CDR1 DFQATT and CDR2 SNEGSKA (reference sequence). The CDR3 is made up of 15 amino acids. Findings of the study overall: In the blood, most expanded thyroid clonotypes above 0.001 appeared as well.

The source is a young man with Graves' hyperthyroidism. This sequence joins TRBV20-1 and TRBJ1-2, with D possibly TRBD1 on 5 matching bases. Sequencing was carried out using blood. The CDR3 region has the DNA TGCAGTGCTAGAGATTGGCAGGGTACTAACTATGGCTACACCTTC. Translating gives CSARDWQGTNYGYTF.